These 10 T cell receptor beta chains share one sample of origin, sequenced in a study of blood T cell repertoires in COVID-19. The repertoire was sequenced with immunoSEQ multiplex PCR; TCRdb's copy has only in-frame clones and lacks some. The table shows some 280,000 clones, with approximately 90% occurring only once. Material: peripheral blood. All receptors come from a woman aged 60-70 years with acute or convalescent COVID-19.

This clone showed up just a few times. This chain links TRBV2 with TRBJ1-4, with 10 bases matching TRBD1. CDR3 size: 16 residues. The V gene end was trimmed by 10 bases and the J gene end by 0 bases; junction bases not matched to a gene: 8. Germline V gene data show CDR1 as SNHLY and CDR2 as FYNNEI. For the CDR3, the DNA is TGTGCCACAGACCGGGACAGGGGTGCAACTAATGAAAAACTGTTTTTT. This encodes CATDRDRGATNEKLFF.

The J gene is TRBJ1-1, the V gene TRBV7-3; D unclear. This CDR3 contains 14 residues. Per germline, CDR1 SGHTA and CDR2 FQGTGA. V was trimmed by 2 bases and J by 1 base, leaving 8 bases between them. DNA for the CDR3: TGTGCCAGCAGCTTAGAGGGCCGGAACACTGAAGCTTTCTTT. Protein product: CASSLEGRNTEAFF.

The V gene is TRBV6-5, the J gene TRBJ2-7, with 8 bases fitting TRBD2. V gave up 6 bases and J gave up 4 bases; unmatched junction bases: 11. The CDR3 contains 15 residues. Per germline, CDR1 MNHEY and CDR2 SVGAGI. The CDR3 DNA sequence: TGTGCCAGCAGGGCAGCGGCGGGGGGTGAGTACGAGCAGTACTTC. It encodes CASRAAAGGEYEQYF.

About this clone itself: A junction end diverges from the germline sequence, so it may reflect a read error. This chain joins TRBV12-3 or TRBV12-4 and TRBJ2-7; 8 bases line up with TRBD1. This CDR3 is 12 amino acids long. CDR3 DNA: TGTGCCAGCAGTGCACCCGGGACAGGTGTTACCTTC. Translation gives CASSAPGTGVTF.

J is TRBJ2-7 and V is TRBV27, with 9 bases aligning to TRBD2. CDR3 size: 14 residues. Trimming took 4 bases from V and 7 from J; bases not matched to a gene: 8. CDR1 and CDR2 from the germline V gene are MNHEY and SMNVEV (reference sequence). CDR3 sequence reads: CASSYASGALEQYF. The DNA for the CDR3 is TGTGCCAGCAGTTATGCTAGCGGGGCCCTAGAGCAGTACTTC.

The chain combines TRBV6-5 with TRBJ2-7; TRBD2 matches at 10 bases. The CDR3 totals 13 residues. The V gene's germline CDR1 is MNHEY and CDR2 SVGAGI. The V gene end was trimmed by 6 bases and the J gene end by 3 bases; junction bases not matched to a gene: 2. In nucleotides, the CDR3 is TGTGCCAGCAGACTAGCGGGATTCTACGAGCAGTACTTC. It is translated as CASRLAGFYEQYF.

The chain is built from TRBV4-3 and TRBJ1-1; D call uncertain. V was clipped by 1 base and J by 4 bases, with 7 bases between them. From germline, CDR1 is LGHNA and CDR2 YSLEER. CDR3 length: 13 residues. The CDR3 protein is CASSQGRGTEAFF. CDR3 nucleotides: TGCGCCAGCAGCCAAGGGCGGGGCACTGAAGCTTTCTTT.

The V call is TRBV6-6, the J call TRBJ2-4; TRBD1 agrees at 7 bases. The CDR3 is 11 amino acids. CDR1 and CDR2 from the germline V gene are MNHNY and SVGAGI (reference sequence). J was trimmed by 5 bases and V by 8 bases; bases with no gene match: 0. Here the CDR3 reads CASQGENIQYF. The DNA for the CDR3 is TGTGCCAGCCAGGGGGAAAACATTCAGTACTTC.

The chain uses TRBV6-2 or TRBV6-3 and TRBJ2-7, with 7 bases aligning to TRBD2. CDR3 length equals 17 residues. The J segment lost 2 bases and the V segment lost 0 bases, leaving 10 bases of the junction unmatched. CDR1 is MNHEY and CDR2 is SVGEGT in the germline V gene. The CDR3 DNA sequence: TGTGCCAGCAGTTACTCGACACGGGCGGGGGATACCTACGAGCAGTACTTC. Translation gives CASSYSTRAGDTYEQYF.

The V call is TRBV9, the J call TRBJ2-1, with TRBD1 identical over 7 bases. J was trimmed by 10 bases and V by 7 bases; bases with no gene match: 11. Germline values: CDR1 SGDLS, CDR2 YYNGEE. The length of the CDR3 is 13 residues. Written as DNA, the CDR3 is TGTGCCAGCGGGGACAGTGGGGCGTTAGAGCAGTTCTTC. Translated, it gives CASGDSGALEQFF.